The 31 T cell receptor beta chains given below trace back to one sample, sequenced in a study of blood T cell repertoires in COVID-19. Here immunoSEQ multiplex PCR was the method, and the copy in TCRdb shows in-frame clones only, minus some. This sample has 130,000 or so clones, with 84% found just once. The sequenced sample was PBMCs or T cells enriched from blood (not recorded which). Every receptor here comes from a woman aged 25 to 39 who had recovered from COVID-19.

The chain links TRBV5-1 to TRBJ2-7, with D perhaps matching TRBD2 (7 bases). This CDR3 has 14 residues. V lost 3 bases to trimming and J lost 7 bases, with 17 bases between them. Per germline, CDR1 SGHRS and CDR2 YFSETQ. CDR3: CASSYGGGGAEQYF. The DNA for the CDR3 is TGCGCCAGCAGCTATGGGGGAGGGGGAGCTGAGCAGTACTTC.

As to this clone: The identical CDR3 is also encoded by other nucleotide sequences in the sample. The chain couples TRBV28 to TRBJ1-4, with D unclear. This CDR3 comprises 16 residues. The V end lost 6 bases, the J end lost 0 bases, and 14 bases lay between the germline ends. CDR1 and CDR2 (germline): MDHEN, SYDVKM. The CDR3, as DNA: TGTGCCAGCAGCTCCCCCGGCGGTGCAACTAATGAAAAACTGTTTTTT. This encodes CASSSPGGATNEKLFF.

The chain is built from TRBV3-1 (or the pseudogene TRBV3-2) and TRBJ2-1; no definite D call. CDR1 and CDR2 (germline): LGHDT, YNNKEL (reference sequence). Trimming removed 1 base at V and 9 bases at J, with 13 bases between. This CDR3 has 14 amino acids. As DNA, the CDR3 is TGTGCCAGCAGCCAAGTGCTCACCCGACTTGAGCAGTTCTTC. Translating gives CASSQVLTRLEQFF.

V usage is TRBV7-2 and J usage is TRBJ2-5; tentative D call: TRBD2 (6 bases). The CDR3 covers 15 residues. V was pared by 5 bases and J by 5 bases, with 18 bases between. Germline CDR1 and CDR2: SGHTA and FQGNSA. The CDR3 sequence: CASSPALGLAETQYF. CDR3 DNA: TGTGCCAGCAGCCCAGCCCTGGGGCTAGCGGAGACCCAGTACTTC.

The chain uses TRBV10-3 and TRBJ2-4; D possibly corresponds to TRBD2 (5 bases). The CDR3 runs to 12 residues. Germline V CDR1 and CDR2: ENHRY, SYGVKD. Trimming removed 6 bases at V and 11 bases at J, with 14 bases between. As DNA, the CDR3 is TGTGCCATCAGGGGTGAGGGTTACTTTCAGTACTTC. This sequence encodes CAIRGEGYFQYF.

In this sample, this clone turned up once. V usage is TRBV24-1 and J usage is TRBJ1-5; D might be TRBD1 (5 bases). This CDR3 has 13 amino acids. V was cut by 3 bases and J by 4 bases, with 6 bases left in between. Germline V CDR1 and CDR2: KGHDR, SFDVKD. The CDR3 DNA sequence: TGTGCCACCAGTGATCACAGGAATCAGCCCCAGCATTTT. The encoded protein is CATSDHRNQPQHF.

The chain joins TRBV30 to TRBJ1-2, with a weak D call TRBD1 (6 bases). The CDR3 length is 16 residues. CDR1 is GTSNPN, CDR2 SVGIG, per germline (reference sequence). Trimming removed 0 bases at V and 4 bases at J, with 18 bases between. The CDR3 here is CAWSVGGRTFGYGYTF. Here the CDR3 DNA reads TGTGCCTGGAGTGTAGGGGGACGGACTTTCGGCTATGGCTACACCTTC.

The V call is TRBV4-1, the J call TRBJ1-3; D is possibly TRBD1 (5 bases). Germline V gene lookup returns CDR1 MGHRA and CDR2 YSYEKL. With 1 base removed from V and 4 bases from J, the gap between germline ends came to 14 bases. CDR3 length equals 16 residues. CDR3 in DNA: TGCGCCAGCAGCCAAGGTTTGGCAGGGATAGGAAACACCATATATTTT. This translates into CASSQGLAGIGNTIYF.

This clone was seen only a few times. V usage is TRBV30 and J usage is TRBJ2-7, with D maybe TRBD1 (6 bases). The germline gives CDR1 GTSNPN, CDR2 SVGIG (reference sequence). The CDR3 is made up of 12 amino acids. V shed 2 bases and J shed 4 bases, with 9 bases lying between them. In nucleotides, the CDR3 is TGTGCCTGGAGTACCGGACAGTACGAGCAGTACTTC. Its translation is CAWSTGQYEQYF.

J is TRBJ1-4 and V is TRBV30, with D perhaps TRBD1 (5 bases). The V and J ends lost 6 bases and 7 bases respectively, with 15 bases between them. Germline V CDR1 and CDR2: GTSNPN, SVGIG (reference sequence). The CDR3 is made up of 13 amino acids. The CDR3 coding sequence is TGTGCCTGTACAGGCCAGGCGGCTGAAAAACTGTTTTTT. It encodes CACTGQAAEKLFF.

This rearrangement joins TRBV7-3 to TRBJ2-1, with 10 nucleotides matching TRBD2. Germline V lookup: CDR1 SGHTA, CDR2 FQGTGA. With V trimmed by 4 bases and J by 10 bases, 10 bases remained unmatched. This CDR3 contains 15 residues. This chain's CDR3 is CASSSSGRALVEQFF. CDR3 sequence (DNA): TGTGCCAGCAGCTCAAGCGGGAGGGCCTTGGTGGAGCAGTTCTTC.

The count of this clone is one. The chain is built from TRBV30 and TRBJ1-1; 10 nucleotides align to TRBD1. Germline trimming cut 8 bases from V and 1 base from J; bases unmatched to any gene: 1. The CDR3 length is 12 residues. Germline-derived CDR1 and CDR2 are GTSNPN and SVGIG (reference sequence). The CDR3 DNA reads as TGTGCCAGGGACAGGGGGAACACTGAAGCTTTCTTT. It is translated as CARDRGNTEAFF.

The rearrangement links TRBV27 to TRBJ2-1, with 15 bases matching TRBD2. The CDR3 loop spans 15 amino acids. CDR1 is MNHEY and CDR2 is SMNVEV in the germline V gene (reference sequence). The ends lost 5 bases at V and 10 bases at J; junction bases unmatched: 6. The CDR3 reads CASSPRTSGRGEQFF. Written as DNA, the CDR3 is TGTGCCAGCAGTCCCAGGACTAGCGGGAGGGGGGAGCAGTTCTTC.

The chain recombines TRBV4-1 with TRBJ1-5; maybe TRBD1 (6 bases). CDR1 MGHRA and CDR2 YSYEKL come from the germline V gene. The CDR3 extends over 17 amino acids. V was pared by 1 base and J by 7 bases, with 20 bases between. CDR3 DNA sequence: TGCGCCAGCAGCCAAGCCCTTGTCCAGGGGACGCGACAGCCCCAGCATTTT. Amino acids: CASSQALVQGTRQPQHF.

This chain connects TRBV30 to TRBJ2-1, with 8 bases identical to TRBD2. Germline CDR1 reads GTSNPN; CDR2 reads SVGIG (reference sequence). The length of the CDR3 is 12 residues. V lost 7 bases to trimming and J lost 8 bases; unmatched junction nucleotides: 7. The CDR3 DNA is TGTGCCTTGAGCGGGAGTGGGGATGAGCAGTTCTTC. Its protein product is CALSGSGDEQFF.

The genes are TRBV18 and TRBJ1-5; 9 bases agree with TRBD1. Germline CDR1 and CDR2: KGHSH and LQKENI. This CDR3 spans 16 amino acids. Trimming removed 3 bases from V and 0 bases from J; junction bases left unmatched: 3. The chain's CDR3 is CASSPDRGNSNQPQHF. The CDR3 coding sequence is TGTGCCAGCTCACCGGACAGGGGAAATAGCAATCAGCCCCAGCATTTT.

In nucleotides, the CDR3 is TGTGCCAGCAGCTTAGTACTGCGGGAGCAGTACTTC. It codes for CASSLVLREQYF. This chain links TRBV11-2 with TRBJ2-7; no firm D call. Germline CDR1 and CDR2: SGHAT and FQNNGV. The CDR3 contains 12 residues. With 1 base removed from V and 7 bases from J, the gap between germline ends came to 8 bases.

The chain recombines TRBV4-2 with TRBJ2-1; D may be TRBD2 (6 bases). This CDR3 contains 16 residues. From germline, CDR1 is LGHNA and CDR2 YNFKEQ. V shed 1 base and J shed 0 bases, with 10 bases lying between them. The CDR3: CASSQVGSPSYNEQFF. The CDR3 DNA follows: TGTGCCAGCAGCCAAGTCGGGAGCCCCTCCTACAATGAGCAGTTCTTC.

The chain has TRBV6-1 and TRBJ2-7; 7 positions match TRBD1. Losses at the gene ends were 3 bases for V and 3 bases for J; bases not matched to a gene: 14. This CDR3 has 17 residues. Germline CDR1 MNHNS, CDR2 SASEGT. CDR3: CASSDKGQPFRSYEQYF. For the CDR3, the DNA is TGTGCCAGCAGTGATAAGGGACAGCCATTCAGAAGCTACGAGCAGTACTTC.

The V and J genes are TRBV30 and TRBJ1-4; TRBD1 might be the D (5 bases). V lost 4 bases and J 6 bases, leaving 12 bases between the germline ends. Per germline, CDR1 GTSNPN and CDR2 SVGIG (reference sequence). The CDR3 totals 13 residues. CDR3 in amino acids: CAWTTGTYEKLFF. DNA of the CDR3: TGTGCCTGGACCACAGGAACCTATGAAAAACTGTTTTTT. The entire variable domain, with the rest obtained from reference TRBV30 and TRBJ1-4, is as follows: SQTIHQWPATLVQPVGSPLSLECTVEGTSNPNLYWYRQAAGRGLQLLFYSVGIGQISSEVPQNLSASRPQDRQFILSSKKLLLSDSGFYLCAWTTGTYEKLFFGSGTQLSVL.

CDR3 amino acids: CASSQVDGGMDGYTF. The CDR3 nucleotides are TGTGCCAGCAGCCAAGTAGACGGGGGTATGGATGGCTACACCTTC. The rearrangement links TRBV4-2 to TRBJ1-2, with D perhaps TRBD1 (5 bases). Germline-derived CDR1 and CDR2 are LGHNA and YNFKEQ. There are 15 residues in the CDR3. V lost 1 base to trimming and J lost 6 bases, with 15 bases between them.

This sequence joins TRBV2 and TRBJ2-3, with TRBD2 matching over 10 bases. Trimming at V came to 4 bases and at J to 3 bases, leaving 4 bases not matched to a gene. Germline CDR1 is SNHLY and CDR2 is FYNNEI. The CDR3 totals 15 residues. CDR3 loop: CASSGPTSGTDTQYF. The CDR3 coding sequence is TGTGCCAGCAGTGGCCCGACTAGCGGGACAGATACGCAGTATTTT.

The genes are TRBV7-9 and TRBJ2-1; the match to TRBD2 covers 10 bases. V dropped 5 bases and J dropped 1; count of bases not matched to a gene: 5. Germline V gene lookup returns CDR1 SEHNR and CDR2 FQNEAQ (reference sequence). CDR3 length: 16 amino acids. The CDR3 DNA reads TGTGCCAGCAGCCCCCGGACTAGCGGTTCCTACAATGAGCAGTTCTTC. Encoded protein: CASSPRTSGSYNEQFF. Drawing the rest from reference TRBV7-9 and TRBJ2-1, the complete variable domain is DTGVSQNPRHKITKRGQNVTFRCDPISEHNRLYWYRQTLGQGPEFLTYFQNEAQLEKSRLLSDRFSAERPKGSFSTLEIQRTEQGDSAMYLCASSPRTSGSYNEQFFGPGTRLTVL.

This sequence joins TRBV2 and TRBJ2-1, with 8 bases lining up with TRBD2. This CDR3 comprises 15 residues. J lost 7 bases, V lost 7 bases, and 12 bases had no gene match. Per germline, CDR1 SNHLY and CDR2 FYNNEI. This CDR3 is CASKGAGGGFNEQFF. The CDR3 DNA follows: TGTGCCAGCAAAGGCGCGGGGGGTGGTTTTAATGAGCAGTTCTTC.

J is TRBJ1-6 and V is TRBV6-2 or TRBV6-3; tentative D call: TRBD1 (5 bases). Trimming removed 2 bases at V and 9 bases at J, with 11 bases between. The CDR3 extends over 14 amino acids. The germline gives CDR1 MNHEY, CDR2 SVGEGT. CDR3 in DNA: TGTGCCAGCAGTTACGCAGGGCCCAGTTCACCCCTCCACTTT. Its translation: CASSYAGPSSPLHF.

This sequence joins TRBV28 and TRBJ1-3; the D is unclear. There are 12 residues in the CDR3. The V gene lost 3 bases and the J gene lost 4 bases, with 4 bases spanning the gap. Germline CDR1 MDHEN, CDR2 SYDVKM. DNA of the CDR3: TGTGCCAGCAGTTTCATCGGAAACACCATATATTTT. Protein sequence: CASSFIGNTIYF.

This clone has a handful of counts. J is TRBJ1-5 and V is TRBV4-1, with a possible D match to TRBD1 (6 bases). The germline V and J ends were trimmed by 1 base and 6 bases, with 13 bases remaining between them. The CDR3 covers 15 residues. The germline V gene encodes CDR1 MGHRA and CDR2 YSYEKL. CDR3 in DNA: TGCGCCAGCAGCCAAGCGGGGGGCCGCGTTCAGCCCCAGCATTTT. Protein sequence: CASSQAGGRVQPQHF.

The CDR3 bases are TGTGCCAGCAGCCAACGCCAGTTCCAAGAGACCCAGTACTTC. Residues: CASSQRQFQETQYF. The gene calls are TRBV14 and TRBJ2-5; D is undetermined. The length of the CDR3 is 14 residues. V was cut by 2 bases and J by 1 base, with 8 bases left in between. CDR1 and CDR2 (germline): SGHDN, FVKESK.

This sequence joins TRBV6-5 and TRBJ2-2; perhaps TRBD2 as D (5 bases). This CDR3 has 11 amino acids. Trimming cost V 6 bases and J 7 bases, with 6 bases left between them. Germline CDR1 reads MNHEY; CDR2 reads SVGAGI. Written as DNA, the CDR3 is TGTGCCAGCAGCCGGGGCGGGGAGCTGTTTTTT. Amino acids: CASSRGGELFF.

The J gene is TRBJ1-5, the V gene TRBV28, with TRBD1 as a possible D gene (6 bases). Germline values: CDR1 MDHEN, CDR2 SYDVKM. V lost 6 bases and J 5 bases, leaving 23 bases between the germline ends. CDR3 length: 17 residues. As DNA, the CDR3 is TGTGCCAGCAGCTCCGGGAGACGCCGGGGGGCCGATCAGCCCCAGCATTTT. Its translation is CASSSGRRRGADQPQHF.

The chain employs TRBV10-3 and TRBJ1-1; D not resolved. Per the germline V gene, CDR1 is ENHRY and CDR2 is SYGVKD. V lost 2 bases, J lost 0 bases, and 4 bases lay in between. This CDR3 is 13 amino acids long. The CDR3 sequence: CAISENMNTEAFF. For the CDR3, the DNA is TGTGCCATCAGTGAGAACATGAACACTGAAGCTTTCTTT.